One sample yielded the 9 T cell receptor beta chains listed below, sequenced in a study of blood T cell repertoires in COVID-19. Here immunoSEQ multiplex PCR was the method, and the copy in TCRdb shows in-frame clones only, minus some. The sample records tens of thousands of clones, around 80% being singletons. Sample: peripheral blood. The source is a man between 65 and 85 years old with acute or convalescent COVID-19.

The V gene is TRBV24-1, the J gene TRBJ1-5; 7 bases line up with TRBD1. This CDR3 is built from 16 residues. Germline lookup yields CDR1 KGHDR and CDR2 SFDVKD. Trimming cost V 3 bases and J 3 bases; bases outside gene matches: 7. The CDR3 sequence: CATSDGKGQSNQPQHF. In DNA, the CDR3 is TGTGCCACCAGTGATGGAAAGGGACAGTCCAATCAGCCCCAGCATTTT.

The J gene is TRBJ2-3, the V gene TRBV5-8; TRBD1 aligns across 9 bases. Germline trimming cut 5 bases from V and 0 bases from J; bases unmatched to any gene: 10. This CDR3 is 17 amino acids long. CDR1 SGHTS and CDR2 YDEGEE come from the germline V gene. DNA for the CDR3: TGTGCCAGCAGGGTCGAACAGGGGGCGCGAAGCACAGATACGCAGTATTTT. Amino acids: CASRVEQGARSTDTQYF.

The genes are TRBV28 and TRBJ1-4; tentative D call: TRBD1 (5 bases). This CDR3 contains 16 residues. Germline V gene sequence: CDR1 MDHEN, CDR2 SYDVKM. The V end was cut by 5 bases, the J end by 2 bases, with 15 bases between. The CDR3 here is CASSPNRLGTNEKLFF. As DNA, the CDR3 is TGTGCCAGCAGTCCCAACAGGTTGGGGACTAATGAAAAACTGTTTTTT.

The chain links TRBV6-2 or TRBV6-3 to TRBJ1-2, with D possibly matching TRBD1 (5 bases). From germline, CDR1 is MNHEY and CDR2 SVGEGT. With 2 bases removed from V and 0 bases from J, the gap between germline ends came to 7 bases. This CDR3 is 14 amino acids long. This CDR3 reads CASSYLTANYGYTF. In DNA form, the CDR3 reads TGTGCCAGCAGTTACCTGACAGCTAACTATGGCTACACCTTC.

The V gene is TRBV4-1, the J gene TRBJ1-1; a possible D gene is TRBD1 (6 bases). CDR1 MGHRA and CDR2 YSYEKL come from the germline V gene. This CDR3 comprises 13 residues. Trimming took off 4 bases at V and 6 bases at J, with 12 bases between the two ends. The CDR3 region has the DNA TGCGCCAGCAGCCGCTTTGGGACATCTGAAGCTTTCTTT. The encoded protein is CASSRFGTSEAFF.

CDR3 sequence: CASSRKGPIRGYNDGEQFF. CDR3 nucleotide sequence: TGTGCCAGCAGCCGAAAAGGGCCTATCCGGGGGTACAATGACGGGGAGCAGTTCTTC. This chain links TRBV6-2 or TRBV6-3 with TRBJ2-1; tentatively, D is TRBD2 (6 bases). V lost 6 bases to trimming and J lost 10 bases, with 34 bases between them. The CDR3 is made up of 19 amino acids. In germline, CDR1 is MNHEY, CDR2 SVGEGT.

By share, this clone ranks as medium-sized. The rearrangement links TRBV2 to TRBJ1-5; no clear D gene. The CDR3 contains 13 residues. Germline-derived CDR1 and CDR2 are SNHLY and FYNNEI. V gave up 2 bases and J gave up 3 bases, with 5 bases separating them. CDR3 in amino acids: CASSEMANQPQHF. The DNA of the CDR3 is TGTGCCAGCAGTGAAATGGCCAATCAGCCCCAGCATTTT.

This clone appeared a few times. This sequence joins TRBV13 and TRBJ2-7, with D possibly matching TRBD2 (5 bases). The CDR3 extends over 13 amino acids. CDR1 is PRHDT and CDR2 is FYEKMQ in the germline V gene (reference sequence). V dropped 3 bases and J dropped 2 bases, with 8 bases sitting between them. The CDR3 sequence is CASSFEGAYEQYF. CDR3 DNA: TGTGCCAGCAGCTTCGAGGGAGCCTACGAGCAGTACTTC.

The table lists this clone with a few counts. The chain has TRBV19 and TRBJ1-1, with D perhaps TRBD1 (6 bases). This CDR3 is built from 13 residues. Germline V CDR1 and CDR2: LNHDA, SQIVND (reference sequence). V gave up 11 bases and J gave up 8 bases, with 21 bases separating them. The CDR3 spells CAGPQGWGKEAFF. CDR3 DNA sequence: TGTGCCGGACCACAGGGTTGGGGAAAGGAAGCTTTCTTT.